This T cell receptor beta chain was recovered during a study of PD-1 blockade in mismatch repair-deficient tumors. Method: immunoSEQ multiplex PCR; TCRdb's copy keeps in-frame clones and lacks some. The sample lists 70,000 to 95,000 clones; roughly 80% were seen once. The CDR3 has 14 amino acids. Germline V CDR1 and CDR2: SGHNT, YENEEA. V was cut by 4 bases and J by 3 bases, with 11 bases left in between. V and J are TRBV11-3 and TRBJ2-3; D is unresolved. This sequence was found in an adult with mismatch repair-deficient cancer. Sequencing used peripheral blood, obtained 44 weeks after starting pembrolizumab. The CDR3 DNA reads as TGTGCCAGCAGCTACCAGACGAATACAGATACGCAGTATTTT. Residues: CASSYQTNTDTQYF. Supplemented by reference TRBV11-3 and TRBJ2-3, the full variable domain reads EAGVVQSPRYKIIEKKQPVAFWCNPISGHNTLYWYLQNLGQGPELLIRYENEEAVDDSQLPKDRFSAERLKGVDSTLKIQPAELGDSAVYLCASSYQTNTDTQYFGPGTRLTVL.